Following are 30 T cell receptor beta chains from one sample sequenced in a study of CD8+CD57+ T cells in acquired aplastic anemia. Patients chosen for sequencing had shown CD8+CD57+ cell expansion by flow cytometry. Researchers used genomic DNA as the template to profile TCR beta VDJ and CDR3. MiXCR was run by TCRdb on the reads, yielding one entry per CDR3 protein. This table holds roughly 220,000 distinct CDR3 sequences, about 60% found once. The sequenced sample was sorted CD4+, CD8+, or CD8+CD57+ T cells (not recorded which) from PBMCs. All receptors derive from a human donor with aplastic anemia.

V and J are TRBV7-3 and TRBJ2-7; TRBD2 might be the D (5 bases). V was clipped by 5 bases and J by 7 bases, with 12 bases between them. The germline V gene encodes CDR1 SGHTA and CDR2 FQGTGA. The CDR3 contains 12 residues. The CDR3 DNA follows: TGTGCCAGCAGCCCTATGACGGGGGAGCAGTACTTC. This gives the protein CASSPMTGEQYF.

The genes are TRBV19 and TRBJ2-3; 8 positions agree with TRBD1. J was trimmed by 1 base and V by 9 bases; bases with no gene match: 3. The CDR3 sequence is 13 residues long. Germline values: CDR1 LNHDA, CDR2 SQIVND (reference sequence). CDR3 nucleotides: TGTGCCAGCCTGGGACAGGGCACAGATACGCAGTATTTT. Amino acid sequence: CASLGQGTDTQYF.

V usage is TRBV9 and J usage is TRBJ2-7; 9 bases align to TRBD1. The ends lost 4 bases at V and 9 bases at J; junction bases unmatched: 5. The CDR3 has 12 amino acids. Germline CDR1 SGDLS, CDR2 YYNGEE. CDR3 bases: TGTGCCAGCAGCCGCACAGGGGGCAGGCAGTACTTC. This gives the protein CASSRTGGRQYF.

Remarks on this clonotype: This may stem from a read error, because a much larger clone lies one nucleotide away. The chain couples TRBV5-1 to TRBJ2-4; 9 bases agree with TRBD1. CDR1 and CDR2 (germline): SGHRS, YFSETQ. V was clipped by 4 bases and J by 7 bases; unmatched bases: 9. This CDR3 region has 15 residues. CDR3 DNA sequence: TGCGCCAGCAGCGGAACAGGGGGCGACCTTAACATTCAGTACTTC. Residues: CASSGTGGDLNIQYF.

The chain uses TRBV2 and TRBJ1-6; maybe TRBD1 (5 bases). Germline V gives CDR1 SNHLY, CDR2 FYNNEI. This CDR3 is built from 15 residues. Between the trimmed V and J ends, which lost 6 bases and 9 bases, there was a span of 18 bases. CDR3 protein: CASSQQGPGISPLHF. CDR3 coding DNA: TGTGCCAGCAGCCAGCAGGGACCGGGAATTTCACCCCTCCACTTT.

The chain uses TRBV5-1 and TRBJ1-4, with D hard to call. Germline V gene sequence: CDR1 SGHRS, CDR2 YFSETQ. The CDR3 runs 15 residues. V was cut by 1 base and J by 4 bases, with 11 bases left in between. CDR3 in amino acids: CASSLQAGVNEKLFF. In nucleotides, the CDR3 is TGCGCCAGCAGCTTGCAGGCAGGAGTTAATGAAAAACTGTTTTTT.

This clonotype was recorded many times. The rearrangement joins TRBV12-3 or TRBV12-4 to TRBJ1-5, with D possibly matching TRBD1 (5 bases). This CDR3 spans 15 amino acids. Trimming removed 1 base from V and 2 bases from J, with 9 bases in between. CDR3: CASSLGDLGNQPQHF. CDR3 nucleotide sequence: TGTGCCAGCAGTTTAGGGGACTTGGGCAATCAGCCCCAGCATTTT.

The chain combines TRBV7-6 with TRBJ2-1; TRBD2 is a possible D gene (6 bases). Germline loops: CDR1 SGHVS, CDR2 FNYEAQ. This CDR3 has 15 amino acids. Trimming stripped 2 bases from V and 9 bases from J, with 17 bases between. CDR3 in amino acids: CASSLSGLITTEQFF. DNA of the CDR3: TGTGCCAGCAGCTTATCGGGACTTATTACGACTGAGCAGTTCTTC.

The chain carries TRBV19 and TRBJ2-3, with 8 bases lining up with TRBD2. CDR1 LNHDA and CDR2 SQIVND come from the germline V gene (reference sequence). The trim removed 9 bases at V and 1 base at J, leaving 9 bases unmatched. The CDR3 contains 15 residues. The chain's CDR3 is CASSPPGLGTDTQYF. DNA of the CDR3: TGTGCCAGCTCGCCTCCGGGACTAGGCACAGATACGCAGTATTTT.

This clonotype has a handful of counts. The gene calls are TRBV15 and TRBJ1-2, with TRBD1 matching 10 bases. This CDR3 has 17 residues. The V and J ends lost 3 bases and 3 bases, in that order; junction bases with no gene match: 10. Germline CDR1 is LNHNV and CDR2 is YYDKDF (reference sequence). CDR3 amino acids: CATSSSRPGQGYYGYTF. The DNA of the CDR3 is TGTGCCACCAGCAGCTCCAGACCGGGACAGGGGTACTATGGCTACACCTTC.

The chain uses TRBV20-1 and TRBJ1-2; D call uncertain. V was shortened by 4 bases and J by 0 bases, with 9 bases between the two germline ends. The CDR3 has 13 residues. Germline V gene sequence: CDR1 DFQATT, CDR2 SNEGSKA (reference sequence). The CDR3 DNA reads TGCAGTGCTACCTTAGGGACTAACTATGGCTACACCTTC. Its protein product is CSATLGTNYGYTF.

This clonotype appeared a few times. This chain links TRBV9 with TRBJ2-1, with TRBD2 as a possible D gene (6 bases). V lost 4 bases and J lost 10, with 12 bases in between. The CDR3 contains 12 residues. Germline V gives CDR1 SGDLS, CDR2 YYNGEE. DNA for the CDR3: TGTGCCAGCAGCCCGGGGACTTTAGAGCAGTTCTTC. This encodes CASSPGTLEQFF.

This CDR3 is CASSLAAGGRGEQYF. The CDR3 DNA follows: TGTGCCAGCAGCTTAGCGGCGGGGGGGCGGGGAGAGCAGTACTTC. The V and J genes are TRBV7-6 and TRBJ2-7; 9 positions agree with TRBD2. Looked up from germline, CDR1 is SGHVS and CDR2 is FNYEAQ. The junction had 7 bases not matched to a gene; V was cut back by 0 bases and J by 7 bases. CDR3 length equals 15 residues.

The chain recombines TRBV4-2 with TRBJ2-3, with D hard to call. Deletions cut 0 bases from V and 0 bases from J, with 13 bases between. The germline V gene has CDR1 LGHNA and CDR2 YNFKEQ. The CDR3 has 17 residues. CDR3 in amino acids: CASSQDWARPSTDTQYF. The CDR3 DNA reads TGTGCCAGCAGCCAAGATTGGGCTAGACCTAGCACAGATACGCAGTATTTT.

This chain joins TRBV7-2 and TRBJ1-1, with D perhaps TRBD1 (6 bases). Germline V gives CDR1 SGHTA, CDR2 FQGNSA. The CDR3 has 13 residues. The V end was cut by 3 bases, the J end by 11 bases, with 16 bases between. CDR3: CASSLGVGTGAFF. The CDR3, as DNA: TGTGCCAGCAGCTTGGGTGTCGGCACAGGGGCTTTCTTT.

This clonotype has more than one count but fewer than ten. The chain has TRBV6-5 and TRBJ2-3; 10 bases agree with TRBD1. This CDR3 is built from 15 residues. Germline values: CDR1 MNHEY, CDR2 SVGAGI. Trimming took 5 bases from V and 6 from J; bases not matched to a gene: 8. CDR3 in amino acids: CASSIGQGGGDTQYF. The DNA for the CDR3 is TGTGCCAGCAGTATCGGACAGGGGGGGGGGGATACGCAGTATTTT.

The chain links TRBV7-3 to TRBJ1-6; TRBD1 aligns across 11 bases. Trimming took 4 bases from V and 7 from J; bases not matched to a gene: 3. The CDR3 has 15 residues. Germline V lookup: CDR1 SGHTA, CDR2 FQGTGA. For the CDR3, the DNA is TGTGCCAGCAGCTGGACAGGGGGCAACAATTCACCCCTCCACTTT. This codes for CASSWTGGNNSPLHF.

V usage is TRBV7-8 and J usage is TRBJ2-5; D ambiguous. The CDR3 length is 15 residues. Trimming took 5 bases from V and 2 from J, leaving 15 bases between them. CDR1 is SGHVS and CDR2 is FQNEAQ in the germline V gene. The CDR3 nucleotides read TGTGCCAGCAGCCCCGCCCCCCGGCAGCAAGAGACCCAGTACTTC. This encodes CASSPAPRQQETQYF. The variable domain in full, with the rest retrieved from reference TRBV7-8 and TRBJ2-5, is GAGVSQSPRYKVAKRGQDVALRCDPISGHVSLFWYQQALGQGPEFLTYFQNEAQLDKSGLPSDRFFAERPEGSVSTLKIQRTQQEDSAVYLCASSPAPRQQETQYFGPGTRLLVL.

The CDR3 protein is CAISERGTEAFF. CDR3 nucleotide sequence: TGTGCCATCAGTGAAAGAGGTACTGAAGCTTTCTTT. The gene calls are TRBV10-3 and TRBJ1-1; D remains unclear. The ends were cut back, 3 bases at V and 5 bases at J, with 7 bases in the middle. This CDR3 comprises 12 residues. Germline CDR1 ENHRY, CDR2 SYGVKD.

The CDR3 region has the DNA TGTGCCAGCAGCCCTAGACAGGGGGCGGCTGAAGCTTTCTTT. It codes for CASSPRQGAAEAFF. The rearrangement links TRBV7-7 to TRBJ1-1; the match to TRBD1 covers 10 bases. The CDR3 is made up of 14 amino acids. V lost 5 bases and J lost 6; bases outside the gene matches: 6. CDR1 and CDR2 from the germline V gene are SSHAT and FNYEAQ (reference sequence).

The V and J genes are TRBV7-3 and TRBJ2-2; 14 bases are shared with TRBD2. V dropped 5 bases and J dropped 10; count of bases not matched to a gene: 9. The CDR3 runs to 16 residues. Germline values: CDR1 SGHTA, CDR2 FQGTGA. CDR3 bases: TGTGCCAGCAGCCCCCAGACTAGCGGGGGGGCATCGGAGCTGTTTTTT. Translating it yields CASSPQTSGGASELFF. Looking up the rest from reference TRBV7-3 and TRBJ2-2 gives the full variable domain: GAGVSQTPSNKVTEKGKYVELRCDPISGHTALYWYRQSLGQGPEFLIYFQGTGAADDSGLPNDRFFAVRPEGSVSTLKIQRTERGDSAVYLCASSPQTSGGASELFFGEGSRLTVL.

The rearrangement links TRBV2 to TRBJ2-5, with D unclear. The CDR3 is made up of 13 amino acids. Germline CDR1 reads SNHLY; CDR2 reads FYNNEI. Deletions cut 8 bases from V and 5 bases from J, with 15 bases between. CDR3 nucleotides: TGTGCCAGCCGATCCGGTTTACGGGAGACCCAGTACTTC. It is translated as CASRSGLRETQYF.

The chain joins TRBV20-1 to TRBJ1-5; D possibly corresponds to TRBD1 (5 bases). With 0 bases removed from V and 0 bases from J, the gap between germline ends came to 15 bases. Looked up from germline, CDR1 is DFQATT and CDR2 is SNEGSKA (reference sequence). The CDR3 loop spans 17 amino acids. The CDR3 DNA follows: TGCAGTGCTAGAGATGCGAGGGGCAGCAATAGCAATCAGCCCCAGCATTTT. Encoded protein: CSARDARGSNSNQPQHF.

The V gene is TRBV2, the J gene TRBJ1-3; D not resolved. With 6 bases removed from V and 0 bases from J, the gap between germline ends came to 12 bases. Germline loops: CDR1 SNHLY, CDR2 FYNNEI. The CDR3 spans 15 residues. In DNA, the CDR3 is TGTGCCAGCAGAGAAACGACTGTCTCTGGAAACACCATATATTTT. Its protein product is CASRETTVSGNTIYF.

The chain has TRBV20-1 and TRBJ2-3, with D unclear. The V end lost 3 bases, the J end lost 4 bases, and 8 bases lay between the germline ends. This CDR3 is 12 amino acids long. Germline V gene lookup returns CDR1 DFQATT and CDR2 SNEGSKA (reference sequence). CDR3 residues: CSASFRADTQYF. In nucleotides, the CDR3 is TGCAGTGCTAGCTTTAGGGCAGATACGCAGTATTTT.

The chain uses TRBV5-1 and TRBJ2-5, with D unclear. CDR3 length equals 14 residues. Germline loops: CDR1 SGHRS, CDR2 YFSETQ. The V end was cut by 2 bases, the J end by 5 bases, with 13 bases between. CDR3 bases: TGCGCCAGCAGCTTCGTGGGCCCGCCCGAGACCCAGTACTTC. Amino acid sequence: CASSFVGPPETQYF.

The chain links TRBV7-3 to TRBJ2-3; 9 nucleotides match TRBD1. This CDR3 has 17 amino acids. The germline CDR1 and CDR2 sequences are SGHTA and FQGTGA. V trimming: 7 bases; J trimming: 1 base; junction bases outside the gene matches: 12. The CDR3 DNA follows: TGTGCCAGCACCTCCTGGACAGGGGTTTTTGGCACAGATACGCAGTATTTT. Translated, it gives CASTSWTGVFGTDTQYF.

The J gene is TRBJ1-2, the V gene TRBV2; TRBD1 matches 8 bases. The length of the CDR3 is 14 residues. Germline assignment: CDR1 SNHLY and CDR2 FYNNEI. V was pared by 10 bases and J by 7 bases, with 14 bases of the junction left unmatched. The CDR3: CAISWTGKGGGYTF. CDR3 bases: TGTGCCATCAGCTGGACAGGGAAGGGGGGTGGCTACACCTTC.

This clonotype was seen a few times. The chain combines TRBV2 with TRBJ2-7; D perhaps matches TRBD2 (6 bases). This CDR3 region has 15 residues. Per germline, CDR1 SNHLY and CDR2 FYNNEI. Trimming removed 6 bases at V and 3 bases at J, with 18 bases between. The CDR3 DNA is TGTGCCAGCAGGCGATCGGGAGTAACGGACTACGAGCAGTACTTC. Its protein is CASRRSGVTDYEQYF.

This clonotype occurred many times. The CDR3 reads CASSGEWGSGEKLFF. As DNA, the CDR3 is TGTGCCAGCAGCGGCGAGTGGGGTAGCGGCGAAAAACTGTTTTTT. The genes are TRBV9 and TRBJ1-4; D gene ambiguous. From germline, CDR1 is SGDLS and CDR2 YYNGEE. V lost 3 bases to trimming and J lost 8 bases, with 17 bases between them. The CDR3 totals 15 residues.